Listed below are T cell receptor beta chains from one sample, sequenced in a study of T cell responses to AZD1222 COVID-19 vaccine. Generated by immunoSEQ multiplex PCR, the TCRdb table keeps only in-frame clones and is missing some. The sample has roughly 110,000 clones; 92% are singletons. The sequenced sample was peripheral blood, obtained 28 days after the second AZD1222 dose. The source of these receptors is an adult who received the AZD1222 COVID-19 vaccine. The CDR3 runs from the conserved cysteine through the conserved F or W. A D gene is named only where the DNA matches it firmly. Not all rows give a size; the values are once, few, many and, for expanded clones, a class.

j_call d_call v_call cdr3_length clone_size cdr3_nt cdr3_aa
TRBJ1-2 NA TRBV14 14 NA TGTGCCAGCAGCCAAGCTAAGAGAACCTATGGCTACACCTTC CASSQAKRTYGYTF
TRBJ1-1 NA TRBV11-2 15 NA TGTGCCAGCAGCTTAGCTGCAGGAACAGGCACTGAAGCTTTCTTT CASSLAAGTGTEAFF
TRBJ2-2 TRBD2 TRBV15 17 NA TGTGCCACCAGCAGAGATTCGTCTAGCGGGAACACCGGGGAGCTGTTTTTT CATSRDSSSGNTGELFF
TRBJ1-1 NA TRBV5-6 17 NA TGTGCCAGCAGCTTACATAGATCGGGAGGGTTGGGCACTGAAGCTTTCTTT CASSLHRSGGLGTEAFF
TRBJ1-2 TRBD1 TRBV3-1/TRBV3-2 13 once TGTGCCAGCAGCCAGTCACAGGGGTATGGCTACACCTTC CASSQSQGYGYTF
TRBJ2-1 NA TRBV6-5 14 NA TGTGCCAGCAGTTACTCCCAGTCCTACAATGAGCAGTTCTTC CASSYSQSYNEQFF
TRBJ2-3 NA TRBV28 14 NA TGTGCCAGCAGTTTCCTCCTAAGGACAGATACGCAGTATTTT CASSFLLRTDTQYF
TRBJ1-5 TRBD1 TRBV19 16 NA TGTGCCAGTAGTACCACAGGGGGAACGAACGATTCGCCCCAGCATTTT CASSTTGGTNDSPQHF
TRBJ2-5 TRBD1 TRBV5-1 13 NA TGCGCCAGCCGAGGGGGCCCCCAAGAGACCCAGTACTTC CASRGGPQETQYF
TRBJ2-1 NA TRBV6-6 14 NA TGTGCCAGCAGTTACAATGGGCGTTTCAATGAGCAGTTCTTC CASSYNGRFNEQFF
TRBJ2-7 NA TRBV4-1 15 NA TGCGCCAGCAGCCAAGAAGGCAGGGCTGGGTTCGAGCAGTACTTC CASSQEGRAGFEQYF
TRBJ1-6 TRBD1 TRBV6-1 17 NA TGTGCCAGCAGTGACGATGACAGGGATTTCTATAATTCACCCCTCCACTTT CASSDDDRDFYNSPLHF
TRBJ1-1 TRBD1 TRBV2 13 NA TGTGCCAGCAGTGGACAGGGGAACACTGAAGCTTTCTTT CASSGQGNTEAFF
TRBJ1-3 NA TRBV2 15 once TGTGCCAGCAGTGAAGTTTGGGACTCTGGAAACACCATATATTTT CASSEVWDSGNTIYF
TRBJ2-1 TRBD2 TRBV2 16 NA TGTGCCAGCAGCTCCTCCTCTGGGGGACTAGTGAATGAGCAGTTCTTC CASSSSSGGLVNEQFF
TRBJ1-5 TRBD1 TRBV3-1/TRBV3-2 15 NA TGTGCCAGCAGCCAAGGCAGGGGGGTCAATCAGCCCCAGCATTTT CASSQGRGVNQPQHF
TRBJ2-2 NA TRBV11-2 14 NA TGTGCCAGCAGCTTTTCCGGATTCACCGGGGAGCTGTTTTTT CASSFSGFTGELFF
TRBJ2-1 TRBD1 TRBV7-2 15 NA TGTGCCAGCAGCTTGTGGACAGGGGCCAACAATGAGCAGTTCTTC CASSLWTGANNEQFF
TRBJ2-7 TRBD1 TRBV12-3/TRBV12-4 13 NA TGTGCCAGCAGGAGGACAGGAACCTACGAGCAGTACTTC CASRRTGTYEQYF
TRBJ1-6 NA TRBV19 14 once TGTGCCAGTACTAACGCAGGGAGGAATTCACCCCTCCACTTT CASTNAGRNSPLHF
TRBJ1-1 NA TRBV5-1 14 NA TGCGCCAGCAGCTTGGAACACATGAACACTGAAGCTTTCTTT CASSLEHMNTEAFF
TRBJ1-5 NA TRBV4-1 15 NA TGCGCCAGCAGCCAAGATCCGGGGGGTCGTCAGCCCCAGCATTTT CASSQDPGGRQPQHF
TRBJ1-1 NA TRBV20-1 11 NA TGCAGTGCAGTAGGCAACACTGAAGCTTTCTTT CSAVGNTEAFF
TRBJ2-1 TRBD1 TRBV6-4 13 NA TGTGCCAGCAGTGGGACAGGGGGCTATGAGCAGTTCTTC CASSGTGGYEQFF
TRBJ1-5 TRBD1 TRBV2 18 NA TGTGCCAGCAGTGCCCCCGGGAACAGGGGAATCGGCAATCAGCCCCAGCATTTT CASSAPGNRGIGNQPQHF
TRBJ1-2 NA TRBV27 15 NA TGTGCCAGCAGTTTAGACGCCTGGAGACTCTATGGCTACACCTTC CASSLDAWRLYGYTF
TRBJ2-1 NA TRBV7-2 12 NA TGTGCCAGCAGCTTAGTAGGGAATGAGCAGTTCTTC CASSLVGNEQFF
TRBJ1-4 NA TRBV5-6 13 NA TGTGCCAGCAGCTTGGACAGTAATGAAAAACTGTTTTTT CASSLDSNEKLFF
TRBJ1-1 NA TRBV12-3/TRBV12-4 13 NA TGTGCCAGCAGTTTAACAGTGGGCACTGAAGCTTTCTTT CASSLTVGTEAFF